This TCR beta chain was documented in a study of blood T cells in healthy people across ages. At least ten counts were recorded for this clonotype. Then a second PCR, running roughly 7 to 11 cycles, was carried out with a sample-barcoded 5' primer and a J-beta primer mix. TCRdb used MiXCR to reprocess the 5' RACE reads, holding one entry per CDR3 protein. The sample shows 1.5 million to 2 million distinct CDR3 sequences, roughly 27% of them seen only once. Drawing of peripheral blood yielded 7.5 to 10 milliliters from each donor. This CDR3 is 14 amino acids long. Trimming took 6 bases from V and 4 from J, leaving 16 bases between them. In germline, CDR1 is SGHRS, CDR2 YFSETQ.

Sequencing input: blood. The clonotype was recovered from a woman aged 25 to 39 in good health. The rearrangement uses TRBV5-1 and TRBJ2-5, with D hard to call. In DNA form, the CDR3 reads TGCGCCAGCAAGACCCCGACATCCGTAGAGACCCAGTACTTC. This encodes CASKTPTSVETQYF.